One sample yielded the 32 T cell receptor beta chains listed below, sequenced in a study of T cell responses to AZD1222 COVID-19 vaccine. Here immunoSEQ multiplex PCR was the method, and the copy in TCRdb shows in-frame clones only, minus some. The repertoire has 150,000 to 200,000 clones, more than 85% of them found once; the top ten carry approximately 4%. Sequences were derived from peripheral blood, sampled on day 0 of AZD1222 vaccination. These receptors were collected from an adult in good health.

V gene TRBV6-2 or TRBV6-3 combines with J gene TRBJ1-2; no reliable D call. Per germline, CDR1 MNHEY and CDR2 SVGEGT. The ends were cut back, 4 bases at V and 2 bases at J, with 14 bases in the middle. This CDR3 region has 15 residues. The CDR3 region is CASSFSAPQNYGYTF. CDR3 nucleotides: TGTGCCAGCAGTTTTAGCGCACCGCAAAACTATGGCTACACCTTC.

The rearrangement uses TRBV11-2 and TRBJ1-2; D gene unclear. Trimming took 5 bases from V and 6 from J, leaving 19 bases between them. The CDR3 length is 15 residues. Germline V gives CDR1 SGHAT, CDR2 FQNNGV. Here the CDR3 reads CASSPTELAVDGYTF. The CDR3 DNA reads as TGTGCCAGCAGCCCCACCGAGTTGGCTGTGGATGGCTACACCTTC.

As DNA, the CDR3 is TGTGCCAGCAGTTTAATACATCCGGATGAGCAGTTCTTC. Amino acid sequence: CASSLIHPDEQFF. The rearrangement links TRBV12-3 or TRBV12-4 to TRBJ2-1; D ambiguous. CDR3 length equals 13 residues. Trimming removed 2 bases at V and 8 bases at J, with 10 bases between.

This chain connects TRBV5-1 to TRBJ2-3; 7 bases line up with TRBD2. With 4 bases clipped from V and 6 bases from J, the junction kept 5 bases outside the gene matches. Germline-derived CDR1 and CDR2 are SGHRS and YFSETQ. There are 13 residues in the CDR3. DNA of the CDR3: TGCGCCAGCAGCCCCATGGGAGGGGATACGCAGTATTTT. Amino acids: CASSPMGGDTQYF.

The CDR3: CASSLSGTEETQYF. CDR3 coding DNA: TGTGCCAGCAGTTTATCGGGGACTGAAGAGACCCAGTACTTC. V is TRBV6-5 and J is TRBJ2-5; the D gene is possibly TRBD2 (6 bases). V was trimmed by 4 bases and J by 3 bases, leaving 12 bases between them. There are 14 residues in the CDR3. Germline V CDR1 and CDR2: MNHEY, SVGAGI.

The chain is built from TRBV6-5 and TRBJ1-3; the D is unclear. The CDR3 covers 15 residues. CDR1 and CDR2 (germline): MNHEY, SVGAGI. V was trimmed by 4 bases and J by 0 bases, leaving 10 bases between them. CDR3 in DNA: TGTGCCAGCAGTTTGGCCCCCAACTCTGGAAACACCATATATTTT. Encoded protein: CASSLAPNSGNTIYF.

Comment on this clone: At the DNA level, this CDR3 is encoded by other sequences in the same sample as well. The chain couples TRBV28 to TRBJ2-5; D ambiguous. This CDR3 spans 11 amino acids. Germline assignment: CDR1 MDHEN and CDR2 SYDVKM. Trimming took off 6 bases at V and 2 bases at J, with 4 bases between the two ends. CDR3 coding DNA: TGTGCCAGCAGCCCTCAAGAGACCCAGTACTTC. Protein: CASSPQETQYF.

V gene TRBV6-5 combines with J gene TRBJ1-1; maybe TRBD1 (5 bases). CDR3 length: 11 residues. The ends were cut back, 5 bases at V and 8 bases at J, with 9 bases in the middle. The germline CDR1 and CDR2 sequences are MNHEY and SVGAGI. The CDR3 sequence: CASSLGDEAFF. In nucleotides, the CDR3 is TGTGCCAGCAGTCTTGGGGACGAAGCTTTCTTT.

The CDR3 spells CASSLLGAGGYTF. CDR3 nucleotides: TGTGCCAGCAGTTTATTGGGGGCTGGTGGCTACACCTTC. The chain carries TRBV27 and TRBJ1-2, with D possibly being TRBD1 (6 bases). Per the germline V gene, CDR1 is MNHEY and CDR2 is SMNVEV (reference sequence). The length of the CDR3 is 13 residues. Deletions cut 1 base from V and 7 bases from J, with 10 bases between.

The genes are TRBV6-5 and TRBJ1-4, with D tentatively TRBD1 (6 bases). In germline, CDR1 is MNHEY, CDR2 SVGAGI. CDR3 length: 14 amino acids. Trimming took 3 bases from V and 10 from J, leaving 15 bases between them. The CDR3 reads CASSYRGEGVKLFF. The CDR3 nucleotides read TGTGCCAGCAGTTATCGGGGAGAGGGGGTAAAACTGTTTTTT.

The gene calls are TRBV19 and TRBJ1-5; D ambiguous. Germline values: CDR1 LNHDA, CDR2 SQIVND (reference sequence). Trimming pared 5 bases from V and 7 bases from J, leaving 12 bases between. The CDR3 covers 13 residues. DNA for the CDR3: TGTGCCAGTAGTGGGATCGTGAACCAGCCCCAGCATTTT. Its translation is CASSGIVNQPQHF.

The chain combines TRBV9 with TRBJ2-1; D is uncertain. CDR3 size: 14 residues. The germline V gene encodes CDR1 SGDLS and CDR2 YYNGEE. The V end lost 1 base, the J end lost 4 bases, and 9 bases lay between the germline ends. The CDR3 here is CASSVQEGYNEQFF. CDR3 sequence (DNA): TGTGCCAGCAGCGTACAGGAAGGATACAATGAGCAGTTCTTC.

In its sample, this clone was seen once. The chain has TRBV5-1 and TRBJ1-3; D ambiguous. Germline CDR1 reads SGHRS; CDR2 reads YFSETQ. The CDR3 loop spans 14 amino acids. Trimming left V 4 bases short and J 0 bases short, with 8 bases between. DNA of the CDR3: TGCGCCAGCAGCCCAGTGGGCTCTGGAAACACCATATATTTT. Translated, it gives CASSPVGSGNTIYF. The full variable domain, its missing parts supplied by reference TRBV5-1 and TRBJ1-3, is KAGVTQTPRYLIKTRGQQVTLSCSPISGHRSVSWYQQTPGQGLQFLFEYFSETQRNKGNFPGRFSGRQFSNSRSEMNVSTLELGDSALYLCASSPVGSGNTIYFGEGSWLTVV.

The chain carries TRBV3-1 (or the pseudogene TRBV3-2) and TRBJ2-7; D perhaps matches TRBD2 (5 bases). This CDR3 contains 11 residues. Per germline, CDR1 LGHDT and CDR2 YNNKEL (reference sequence). V gave up 4 bases and J gave up 7 bases, with 8 bases separating them. CDR3 nucleotide sequence: TGTGCCAGCAGCCTCCAGCGGGAGCAGTACTTC. It is translated as CASSLQREQYF.

The chain has TRBV29-1 and TRBJ1-2, with 10 nucleotides matching TRBD1. The J segment lost 3 bases and the V segment lost 7 bases, leaving 11 bases of the junction unmatched. In germline, CDR1 is SQVTM, CDR2 ANQGSEA. The CDR3 covers 15 residues. The CDR3 nucleotides are TGCAGCGCCGGACCCAGGGACAGGGGCGACTATGGCTACACCTTC. This codes for CSAGPRDRGDYGYTF. Full variable domain (remainder filled in from reference TRBV29-1 and TRBJ1-2): SAVISQKPSRDICQRGTSLTIQCQVDSQVTMMFWYRQQPGQSLTLIATANQGSEATYESGFVIDKFPISRPNLTFSTLTVSNMSPEDSSIYLCSAGPRDRGDYGYTFGSGTRLTVV.

The rearrangement uses TRBV4-1 and TRBJ2-3; 7 bases are shared with TRBD2. The CDR3 contains 13 residues. Germline V CDR1 and CDR2: MGHRA, YSYEKL. V lost 2 bases, J lost 6 bases, and 2 bases stayed unmatched. In nucleotides, the CDR3 is TGCGCCAGCAGCCAATTCGGGGGGGATACGCAGTATTTT. This codes for CASSQFGGDTQYF.

V usage is TRBV7-9 and J usage is TRBJ1-2; D not resolved. This CDR3 has 17 amino acids. V gave up 1 base and J gave up 9 bases, with 24 bases separating them. Germline-derived CDR1 and CDR2 are SEHNR and FQNEAQ (reference sequence). CDR3 region: CASSLVTPAKSHYRYTF. DNA for the CDR3: TGTGCCAGCAGCTTAGTCACGCCCGCCAAAAGCCACTACCGCTACACCTTC.

The rearrangement uses TRBV5-1 and TRBJ2-1, with D possibly matching TRBD2 (5 bases). The V end lost 0 bases, the J end lost 9 bases, and 19 bases lay between the germline ends. Germline assignment: CDR1 SGHRS and CDR2 YFSETQ. The CDR3 is 16 amino acids. The CDR3 loop is CASSLGVDGIVGEQFF. Here the CDR3 DNA reads TGCGCCAGCAGCTTGGGGGTAGACGGGATCGTTGGTGAGCAGTTCTTC.

The table lists this clone with a count of one. The chain recombines TRBV4-1 with TRBJ1-1; unclear D gene. The germline V gene has CDR1 MGHRA and CDR2 YSYEKL. The ends were cut back, 5 bases at V and 6 bases at J, with 10 bases in the middle. This CDR3 region has 12 residues. The CDR3 DNA follows: TGCGCCAGCAGCGCAGGAAATTCTGAAGCTTTCTTT. This codes for CASSAGNSEAFF.

V usage is TRBV6-5 and J usage is TRBJ1-2, with D unclear. The V gene's germline CDR1 is MNHEY and CDR2 SVGAGI. The V and J ends lost 5 bases and 5 bases respectively, with 9 bases between them. There are 12 residues in the CDR3. The CDR3 nucleotides are TGTGCCAGCAGTCCGGGGTCATATGGCTACACCTTC. Amino acids: CASSPGSYGYTF.

This clone came up once. This chain connects TRBV19 to TRBJ2-5; D remains ambiguous. With 7 bases removed from V and 4 bases from J, the gap between germline ends came to 7 bases. The CDR3 totals 11 residues. The germline gives CDR1 LNHDA, CDR2 SQIVND (reference sequence). CDR3 loop: CASTVGETQYF. The DNA of the CDR3 is TGTGCCAGTACAGTAGGAGAGACCCAGTACTTC.

The count of this clone is one. This chain links TRBV3-1 (or the pseudogene TRBV3-2) with TRBJ1-1; D is perhaps TRBD1 (5 bases). Germline-derived CDR1 and CDR2 are LGHDT and YNNKEL (reference sequence). Trimming cost V 10 bases and J 11 bases, with 20 bases left between them. The length of the CDR3 is 12 residues. In DNA, the CDR3 is TGTGCCACCACGAGTCGGGGACGGGGTGCTTTCTTT. This encodes CATTSRGRGAFF.

This clone has only one observation. The chain links TRBV21-1 to TRBJ2-7; the table's D call, TRBD2, has no DNA check behind it. TRBV21-1 is noted as a pseudogene. The CDR3 contains 15 residues. The CDR3 nucleotides are TGTGCCAGCAGCAAGTTCCGGGGTAGCTCCTACGAGCAGTACTTC. This sequence encodes CASSKFRGSSYEQYF.

The rearrangement uses TRBV7-9 and TRBJ1-3; D remains ambiguous. Looked up from germline, CDR1 is SEHNR and CDR2 is FQNEAQ (reference sequence). Between the trimmed V and J ends, which lost 4 bases and 0 bases, there was a span of 13 bases. The CDR3 has 16 amino acids. In DNA form, the CDR3 reads TGTGCCAGCAGCTCGTTCAGGCTAGACTCTGGAAACACCATATATTTT. This translates into CASSSFRLDSGNTIYF. The complete variable domain, with remaining parts taken from reference TRBV7-9 and TRBJ1-3, reads DTGVSQNPRHKITKRGQNVTFRCDPISEHNRLYWYRQTLGQGPEFLTYFQNEAQLEKSRLLSDRFSAERPKGSFSTLEIQRTEQGDSAMYLCASSSFRLDSGNTIYFGEGSWLTVV.

This clone was observed a few times. The CDR3 nucleotides are TGCGCCAGCAGCCATGAGCCCCACCTCGGACAGGCCGGCGAGCAGTACTTC. Translation gives CASSHEPHLGQAGEQYF. The rearrangement uses TRBV5-1 and TRBJ2-7; 7 bases are shared with TRBD1. The CDR3 contains 17 residues. Germline V gene sequence: CDR1 SGHRS, CDR2 YFSETQ. Unmatched junction bases numbered 19, after V lost 4 bases and J lost 6 bases.

The chain joins TRBV11-3 to TRBJ2-3; D unresolved. From germline, CDR1 is SGHNT and CDR2 YENEEA. The V and J ends lost 3 bases and 0 bases respectively, with 7 bases between them. CDR3 length equals 14 residues. The CDR3 loop reads CASSFSSSTDTQYF. The CDR3 DNA reads TGTGCCAGCAGCTTTTCCTCCAGCACAGATACGCAGTATTTT. The full variable domain, with the rest looked up from reference TRBV11-3 and TRBJ2-3, is EAGVVQSPRYKIIEKKQPVAFWCNPISGHNTLYWYLQNLGQGPELLIRYENEEAVDDSQLPKDRFSAERLKGVDSTLKIQPAELGDSAVYLCASSFSSSTDTQYFGPGTRLTVL.

The chain has TRBV11-2 and TRBJ1-2, with D unclear. The CDR3 extends over 14 amino acids. Trimming cost V 7 bases and J 2 bases, with 14 bases left between them. Germline V lookup: CDR1 SGHAT, CDR2 FQNNGV. Written as DNA, the CDR3 is TGTGCCAGCACCCAAAATATCGGGAACTATGGCTACACCTTC. This gives the protein CASTQNIGNYGYTF.

The chain links TRBV5-4 to TRBJ1-2, with D perhaps matching TRBD1 (6 bases). The CDR3 extends over 15 amino acids. Germline CDR1 reads SGHNT; CDR2 reads YYREEE (reference sequence). Trimming removed 1 base from V and 2 bases from J, with 12 bases in between. The CDR3 spells CASSLPTGGNYGYTF. Here the CDR3 DNA reads TGTGCCAGCAGCTTGCCGACAGGAGGGAACTATGGCTACACCTTC.

The table lists this clone with a count of one. The chain has TRBV5-1 and TRBJ2-5; 7 bases match TRBD1. The junction had 4 bases not matched to a gene; V was cut back by 2 bases and J by 3 bases. Per the germline V gene, CDR1 is SGHRS and CDR2 is YFSETQ. The CDR3 loop spans 14 amino acids. This chain's CDR3 is CASSLGTEKETQYF. CDR3 DNA: TGCGCCAGCAGCTTAGGGACAGAGAAAGAGACCCAGTACTTC.

This chain connects TRBV28 to TRBJ1-1, with 9 bases fitting TRBD1. The germline CDR1 and CDR2 sequences are MDHEN and SYDVKM. V shed 3 bases, J shed 1 base, and the junction held 3 bases outside the gene matches. The CDR3 spans 15 residues. CDR3 sequence: CASSLTGGANTEAFF. The CDR3 DNA reads TGTGCCAGCAGTTTGACAGGGGGTGCGAACACTGAAGCTTTCTTT. Combining the CDR3 with reference TRBV28 and TRBJ1-1 gives the whole variable domain DVKVTQSSRYLVKRTGEKVFLECVQDMDHENMFWYRQDPGLGLRLIYFSYDVKMKEKGDIPEGYSVSREKKERFSLILESASTNQTSMYLCASSLTGGANTEAFFGQGTRLTVV.

The chain couples TRBV27 to TRBJ1-2; D remains ambiguous. This CDR3 has 15 amino acids. V shed 5 bases and J shed 0 bases, with 13 bases lying between them. CDR1 and CDR2 (germline): MNHEY, SMNVEV (reference sequence). For the CDR3, the DNA is TGTGCCAGCAGTCCATTTTCGACAACTAACTATGGCTACACCTTC. It translates to CASSPFSTTNYGYTF.

The chain recombines TRBV19 with TRBJ2-1; TRBD2 matches at 9 bases. V trimming: 1 base; J trimming: 7 bases; junction bases outside the gene matches: 5. The CDR3 totals 15 residues. CDR1 LNHDA and CDR2 SQIVND come from the germline V gene (reference sequence). The CDR3 nucleotides are TGTGCCAGTAGTATAGGCGGGGGGGCTAGGAATGAGCAGTTCTTC. It specifies CASSIGGGARNEQFF.